Below are 13 T cell receptor beta chains sequenced from a single sample in a study of blood T cell repertoires in COVID-19. Produced via immunoSEQ multiplex PCR; TCRdb's table is partial and in-frame only. Altogether 200,000 to 300,000 clones are present, approximately 89% being singletons, with the ten largest covering around 1.6%. Sequencing was performed on peripheral blood. Receptors originate from a woman aged 60-70 years who had recovered from COVID-19.

The chain joins TRBV7-9 to TRBJ2-5; D uncertain. This CDR3 is 13 amino acids long. Germline lookup yields CDR1 SEHNR and CDR2 FQNEAQ (reference sequence). Trimming removed 5 bases from V and 1 base from J, with 8 bases in between. CDR3 sequence: CASSRGGQETQYF. DNA of the CDR3: TGTGCCAGCAGCCGCGGCGGCCAAGAGACCCAGTACTTC. The complete variable domain, with remaining parts taken from reference TRBV7-9 and TRBJ2-5, reads DTGVSQNPRHKITKRGQNVTFRCDPISEHNRLYWYRQTLGQGPEFLTYFQNEAQLEKSRLLSDRFSAERPKGSFSTLEIQRTEQGDSAMYLCASSRGGQETQYFGPGTRLLVL.

This clone was counted only a few times. This chain links TRBV28 with TRBJ1-2; the match to TRBD1 covers 11 bases. V shed 7 bases, J shed 9 bases, and the junction held 13 bases outside the gene matches. The length of the CDR3 is 15 residues. CDR1 and CDR2 from the germline V gene are MDHEN and SYDVKM. The CDR3 bases are TGTGCCAGCAATCTGGGACAGGGGGTGTCGTGGAGCTACACCTTC. It encodes CASNLGQGVSWSYTF.

The chain couples TRBV10-3 to TRBJ1-6; D is unresolved. Per the germline V gene, CDR1 is ENHRY and CDR2 is SYGVKD. This CDR3 has 13 amino acids. CDR3 loop: CATEPSYNSPLHF. In DNA, the CDR3 is TGTGCGACGGAGCCCTCCTATAATTCACCCCTCCACTTT.

The V gene is TRBV3-1 (or the pseudogene TRBV3-2), the J gene TRBJ1-3; D remains ambiguous. The length of the CDR3 is 15 residues. V was pared by 2 bases and J by 4 bases, with 12 bases between. Germline CDR1 reads LGHDT; CDR2 reads YNNKEL (reference sequence). CDR3 sequence reads: CASSQPGRAGNTIYF. The CDR3 coding sequence is TGTGCCAGCAGCCAACCCGGGAGGGCGGGAAACACCATATATTTT.

The CDR3 sequence is CSARHLQGGYF. The CDR3, as DNA: TGCAGTGCTAGACACCTCCAGGGGGGGTACTTC. This chain connects TRBV20-1 to TRBJ2-7; D is perhaps TRBD1 (7 bases). V lost 2 bases, J lost 12 bases, and 14 bases lay in between. This CDR3 has 11 amino acids. Germline assignment: CDR1 DFQATT and CDR2 SNEGSKA (reference sequence).

This chain links TRBV6-5 with TRBJ2-2; the D gene is possibly TRBD1 (6 bases). The CDR3 has 15 residues. V was pared by 1 base and J by 3 bases, with 9 bases between. CDR1 and CDR2 (germline): MNHEY, SVGAGI. This chain's CDR3 is CASSYWSGDTGELFF. The DNA of the CDR3 is TGTGCCAGCAGTTACTGGTCAGGGGACACCGGGGAGCTGTTTTTT.

V usage is TRBV28 and J usage is TRBJ1-1; 8 bases line up with TRBD1. V trimming: 5 bases; J trimming: 0 bases; junction bases outside the gene matches: 2. In germline, CDR1 is MDHEN, CDR2 SYDVKM. The CDR3 has 14 residues. The CDR3 sequence is CASSSRGLNTEAFF. The CDR3 DNA is TGTGCCAGCAGTAGCAGGGGGCTGAACACTGAAGCTTTCTTT.

J is TRBJ2-3 and V is TRBV25-1; D gene ambiguous. Germline V gives CDR1 MGHDK, CDR2 SYGVNS. With 2 bases removed from V and 6 bases from J, the gap between germline ends came to 12 bases. The CDR3 loop spans 14 amino acids. The CDR3 DNA follows: TGTGCCAGCAGTGAACTGGGCAGGTCTGATACGCAGTATTTT. Translating gives CASSELGRSDTQYF.

The chain is built from TRBV18 and TRBJ1-1; D is perhaps TRBD1 (5 bases). Germline CDR1 and CDR2: KGHSH and LQKENI. The V and J ends lost 6 bases and 7 bases respectively, with 18 bases between them. The CDR3 runs to 14 residues. The CDR3 DNA sequence: TGTGCCAGCTCCCAGGACATAGGTGGTTTTGAAGCTTTCTTT. Translation gives CASSQDIGGFEAFF.

The chain carries TRBV9 and TRBJ2-5; 8 positions match TRBD2. V shed 0 bases and J 5 bases; nucleotides not matched to a gene: 9. CDR3 size: 16 residues. The germline V gene encodes CDR1 SGDLS and CDR2 YYNGEE. The CDR3 is CASSVASGGPWETQYF. The CDR3 region has the DNA TGTGCCAGCAGCGTAGCTTCGGGGGGGCCCTGGGAGACCCAGTACTTC.

As for this clone: Other DNA sequences within the sample encode an identical CDR3. This chain connects TRBV6-1 to TRBJ2-5, with 10 bases aligning to TRBD2. The trim removed 3 bases at V and 2 bases at J, leaving 6 bases unmatched. Germline values: CDR1 MNHNS, CDR2 SASEGT. The CDR3 spans 16 residues. CDR3 in amino acids: CASSELAGGPQETQYF. The CDR3 DNA sequence: TGTGCCAGCAGTGAGTTAGCGGGGGGACCTCAAGAGACCCAGTACTTC.

The chain is built from TRBV9 and TRBJ2-7; 11 nucleotides match TRBD2. The germline V gene has CDR1 SGDLS and CDR2 YYNGEE. This CDR3 is built from 17 residues. The V and J ends lost 0 bases and 0 bases, in that order; junction bases with no gene match: 5. The CDR3 reads CASSVGLAGRSSYEQYF. The CDR3 DNA sequence: TGTGCCAGCAGCGTAGGACTAGCGGGAAGGAGCTCCTACGAGCAGTACTTC.

This clone was picked up a small number of times. The rearrangement joins TRBV29-1 to TRBJ2-2, with 8 bases identical to TRBD1. V was clipped by 7 bases and J by 7 bases; unmatched bases: 11. This CDR3 is 14 amino acids long. Germline V CDR1 and CDR2: SQVTM, ANQGSEA. The DNA of the CDR3 is TGCAGCGCCCAACCTCAGGGGGCGGTCGGGGAGCTGTTTTTT. It specifies CSAQPQGAVGELFF.